Each of the 25 T cell receptor beta chains below was sequenced from the same sample in a study of cytomegalovirus exposure and HLA in healthy donors. 60 Vbeta and 13 Jbeta primers were used in PCR. The protocol was immunoSEQ multiplex PCR, while the TCRdb copy is restricted to in-frame clones and leaves out a portion. This sample has around 150,000 clones, with about 80% found just once. The material sequenced was PBMCs. The receptors here all came from a woman in her forties or fifties in good health and CMV-seronegative.

This clone was observed a handful of times. The V gene is TRBV21-1, the J gene TRBJ2-5; the table's D call of TRBD2 was not tested on the DNA. TRBV21-1 is a pseudogene locus. The CDR3 is 13 residues long. CDR3 residues: CARTLEGWETQYF. The CDR3 coding sequence is TGTGCCAGAACGTTAGAGGGTTGGGAGACCCAGTACTTC.

This clone was seen a single time. The CDR3 loop is CASSTRLRNEQYF. The CDR3 DNA follows: TGTGCCAGCAGTACCCGACTGCGTAACGAGCAGTACTTC. The rearrangement joins TRBV25-1 to TRBJ2-5; D uncertain. The tail of the sequence fits TRBJ2-7 better, so the J call may be wrong. The CDR3 loop spans 13 amino acids. Germline-derived CDR1 and CDR2 are MGHDK and SYGVNS.

The rearrangement joins TRBV7-8 to TRBJ2-7; 8 bases line up with TRBD2. V lost 2 bases to trimming and J lost 3 bases; unmatched junction nucleotides: 15. This CDR3 region has 18 residues. Germline-derived CDR1 and CDR2 are SGHVS and FQNEAQ. The CDR3 nucleotides read TGTGCCAGCAGCTTATCCGACCCGGGGGGGCGGAGATACTACGAGCAGTACTTC. It codes for CASSLSDPGGRRYYEQYF.

The V gene is TRBV5-5, the J gene TRBJ1-1, with D unresolved. V dropped 0 bases and J dropped 6 bases, with 9 bases sitting between them. The CDR3 contains 13 residues. The germline V gene has CDR1 SGHKS and CDR2 YYEKEE (reference sequence). The CDR3 protein is CASSLEPQAEAFF. The DNA for the CDR3 is TGTGCCAGCAGCTTGGAACCACAAGCTGAAGCTTTCTTT.

J is TRBJ1-2 and V is TRBV4-2; no reliable D call. Germline CDR1 reads LGHNA; CDR2 reads YNFKEQ. The ends were cut back, 4 bases at V and 1 base at J, with 10 bases in the middle. The CDR3 runs 14 residues. The CDR3 loop reads CASSRLSDNYGYTF. The CDR3 region has the DNA TGTGCCAGCAGCCGTCTCAGCGATAACTATGGCTACACCTTC.

The rearrangement uses TRBV29-1 and TRBJ2-7; a possible D gene is TRBD2 (6 bases). Per the germline V gene, CDR1 is SQVTM and CDR2 is ANQGSEA. The length of the CDR3 is 13 residues. V was shortened by 3 bases and J by 2 bases, with 11 bases between the two germline ends. This CDR3 reads CSVDWGDAYEQYF. The DNA of the CDR3 is TGCAGCGTTGATTGGGGGGACGCCTACGAGCAGTACTTC.

The chain couples TRBV18 to TRBJ2-2, with D tentatively TRBD2 (6 bases). The germline V and J ends were trimmed by 3 bases and 2 bases, with 13 bases remaining between them. Germline V gives CDR1 KGHSH, CDR2 LQKENI. This CDR3 spans 16 amino acids. CDR3 in amino acids: CASSPYLEGNTGELFF. The CDR3 DNA is TGTGCCAGCTCACCCTATCTGGAGGGTAACACCGGGGAGCTGTTTTTT.

The gene calls are TRBV11-3 and TRBJ2-7, with D possibly TRBD1 on 6 matching bases. The V gene lost 3 bases and the J gene lost 0 bases, with 15 bases spanning the gap. The germline V gene encodes CDR1 SGHNT and CDR2 YENEEA. The CDR3 totals 16 residues. CDR3 sequence reads: CASSLVGQSSSYEQYF. The CDR3 DNA reads TGTGCCAGCAGCTTGGTAGGACAGTCGAGCTCCTACGAGCAGTACTTC. Combining the CDR3 with reference TRBV11-3 and TRBJ2-7 gives the whole variable domain EAGVVQSPRYKIIEKKQPVAFWCNPISGHNTLYWYLQNLGQGPELLIRYENEEAVDDSQLPKDRFSAERLKGVDSTLKIQPAELGDSAVYLCASSLVGQSSSYEQYFGPGTRLTVT.

A note on this clone: The same CDR3 is also encoded by other DNA sequences in this sample. The rearrangement uses TRBV28 and TRBJ1-2; the match to TRBD1 covers 10 bases. CDR1 and CDR2 from the germline V gene are MDHEN and SYDVKM. J was trimmed by 4 bases and V by 5 bases; bases with no gene match: 4. This CDR3 contains 14 residues. Here the CDR3 reads CASSLGQGSYGYTF. In nucleotides, the CDR3 is TGTGCCAGCAGTCTGGGACAGGGGAGCTATGGCTACACCTTC.

J is TRBJ1-1 and V is TRBV10-3, with D perhaps matching TRBD1 (5 bases). CDR1 is ENHRY and CDR2 is SYGVKD in the germline V gene. The CDR3 length is 17 residues. The V end was cut by 2 bases, the J end by 0 bases, with 16 bases between. CDR3 nucleotides: TGTGCCATCAGTGAGCGGCAGGGAAAAGGGGTGAACACTGAAGCTTTCTTT. This translates into CAISERQGKGVNTEAFF.

The V gene is TRBV28, the J gene TRBJ2-3; D unclear. This CDR3 comprises 12 residues. From germline, CDR1 is MDHEN and CDR2 SYDVKM. V lost 10 bases and J lost 2, with 10 bases in between. For the CDR3, the DNA is TGTGCCATTCCAAGCTTCACAGATACGCAGTATTTT. Translating it yields CAIPSFTDTQYF.

There are a few counts of this clone. This chain connects TRBV6-5 to TRBJ2-1; 8 nucleotides align to TRBD2. The CDR3 runs to 15 residues. J gave up 2 bases and V 5 bases, and 5 bases lay outside the gene matches. Per germline, CDR1 MNHEY and CDR2 SVGAGI. CDR3 sequence: CASSLLAGAYNEQFF. The DNA for the CDR3 is TGTGCCAGCAGTCTCCTAGCGGGTGCCTACAATGAGCAGTTCTTC.

The V and J genes are TRBV5-1 and TRBJ2-7; 8 positions match TRBD2. This CDR3 spans 15 amino acids. V lost 3 bases, J lost 2 bases, and 7 bases stayed unmatched. Germline V lookup: CDR1 SGHRS, CDR2 YFSETQ. CDR3 DNA sequence: TGCGCCAGCAGCTCGGCGGCGGGGGGTCCCTACGAGCAGTACTTC. It yields the protein CASSSAAGGPYEQYF.

The V and J genes are TRBV14 and TRBJ1-1; TRBD1 agrees at 10 bases. Germline CDR1 SGHDN, CDR2 FVKESK. V trimming: 4 bases; J trimming: 13 bases; junction bases outside the gene matches: 12. This CDR3 spans 14 amino acids. The CDR3 reads CASSLSGQGPGGFF. The DNA of the CDR3 is TGTGCCAGCAGCCTATCGGGACAGGGGCCTGGTGGTTTCTTT.

The rearrangement joins TRBV2 to TRBJ2-1; 11 bases are shared with TRBD2. With V trimmed by 6 bases and J by 4 bases, 8 bases remained unmatched. CDR3 length equals 16 residues. Germline assignment: CDR1 SNHLY and CDR2 FYNNEI. CDR3 nucleotides: TGTGCCAGCAGGACCTCCGGGACTAGCGGATACAATGAGCAGTTCTTC. Translation gives CASRTSGTSGYNEQFF.

CDR3 in DNA: TGTGCCATCAGTGGGGGACAGGGGGTAACGGAGACCCAGTACTTC. This sequence encodes CAISGGQGVTETQYF. The rearrangement uses TRBV10-3 and TRBJ2-5; 11 positions agree with TRBD1. The CDR3 has 15 amino acids. Germline V lookup: CDR1 ENHRY, CDR2 SYGVKD. J gave up 5 bases and V 4 bases, and 6 bases lay outside the gene matches.

This chain links TRBV5-1 with TRBJ2-1, with D perhaps matching TRBD2 (7 bases). CDR1 and CDR2 from the germline V gene are SGHRS and YFSETQ. The CDR3 spans 15 residues. V gave up 4 bases and J gave up 5 bases, with 16 bases separating them. The CDR3 DNA follows: TGCGCCAGCAGCAGGGGGGCGGGGGTGAACAATGAGCAGTTCTTC. It encodes CASSRGAGVNNEQFF.

This chain connects TRBV28 to TRBJ2-7; a weak D match, TRBD1 (6 bases). CDR1 and CDR2 (germline): MDHEN, SYDVKM. V was pared by 5 bases and J by 2 bases, with 13 bases between. This CDR3 has 14 amino acids. This chain's CDR3 is CASSPGQQPYEQYF. The CDR3 DNA follows: TGTGCCAGCAGTCCGGGACAACAACCCTACGAGCAGTACTTC. Variable domain in full (rest from reference TRBV28 and TRBJ2-7): DVKVTQSSRYLVKRTGEKVFLECVQDMDHENMFWYRQDPGLGLRLIYFSYDVKMKEKGDIPEGYSVSREKKERFSLILESASTNQTSMYLCASSPGQQPYEQYFGPGTRLTVT.

This chain uses TRBV4-2 with TRBJ1-5; D may be TRBD1 (5 bases). V was shortened by 1 base and J by 1 base, with 11 bases between the two germline ends. Germline values: CDR1 LGHNA, CDR2 YNFKEQ. The CDR3 covers 16 residues. The CDR3 is CASSQGETESNQPQHF. The CDR3 DNA follows: TGTGCCAGCAGCCAAGGCGAGACAGAGAGCAATCAGCCCCAGCATTTT.

The V gene is TRBV4-1, the J gene TRBJ1-2, with D uncertain. Germline V gene sequence: CDR1 MGHRA, CDR2 YSYEKL. The CDR3 runs 15 residues. V lost 0 bases and J lost 4, with 12 bases in between. The CDR3 DNA sequence: TGCGCCAGCAGCCAAGAATTTGACATATTCTATGGCTACACCTTC. Translation gives CASSQEFDIFYGYTF.

The V call is TRBV30, the J call TRBJ1-4; 9 nucleotides align to TRBD1. The junction had 11 bases not matched to a gene; V was cut back by 4 bases and J by 8 bases. Germline V CDR1 and CDR2: GTSNPN, SVGIG (reference sequence). This CDR3 region has 15 residues. The CDR3 loop reads CAWTENTGGLEKLFF. DNA of the CDR3: TGTGCCTGGACCGAAAATACAGGGGGCTTAGAAAAACTGTTTTTT.

The chain combines TRBV18 with TRBJ1-3; tentatively, D is TRBD1 (5 bases). The CDR3 extends over 13 amino acids. Germline V gene data show CDR1 as KGHSH and CDR2 as LQKENI. V was shortened by 2 bases and J by 4 bases, with 6 bases between the two germline ends. CDR3 in DNA: TGTGCCAGCTCACCAGGGGCAGGAAACACCATATATTTT. Translation gives CASSPGAGNTIYF.

This clone was seen more than once but under ten times. This rearrangement joins TRBV6-5 to TRBJ1-1; D may be TRBD1 (5 bases). In germline, CDR1 is MNHEY, CDR2 SVGAGI. V dropped 0 bases and J dropped 3 bases, with 11 bases sitting between them. This CDR3 spans 15 amino acids. The CDR3 is CASSYSSGSHTEAFF. The CDR3 region has the DNA TGTGCCAGCAGTTACTCGTCAGGGTCCCACACTGAAGCTTTCTTT.

CDR3 residues: CAISDRDRAQETQYF. The DNA of the CDR3 is TGTGCCATCAGTGATCGGGACAGGGCCCAAGAGACCCAGTACTTC. The rearrangement uses TRBV10-3 and TRBJ2-5; TRBD1 matches at 9 bases. The V gene end was trimmed by 3 bases and the J gene end by 1 base; junction bases not matched to a gene: 3. The CDR3 length is 15 residues. Germline V lookup: CDR1 ENHRY, CDR2 SYGVKD.

The chain uses TRBV5-6 and TRBJ2-5; 7 positions agree with TRBD1. The DNA end lines up better with TRBJ2-7; the J call may be wrong. The CDR3 covers 17 residues. The germline V gene has CDR1 SGHDT and CDR2 YYEEEE. CDR3 loop: CASSLVLLQGTGYEQYF. The CDR3 region has the DNA TGTGCCAGCAGCTTGGTGTTGTTACAGGGGACGGGCTACGAGCAGTACTTC.